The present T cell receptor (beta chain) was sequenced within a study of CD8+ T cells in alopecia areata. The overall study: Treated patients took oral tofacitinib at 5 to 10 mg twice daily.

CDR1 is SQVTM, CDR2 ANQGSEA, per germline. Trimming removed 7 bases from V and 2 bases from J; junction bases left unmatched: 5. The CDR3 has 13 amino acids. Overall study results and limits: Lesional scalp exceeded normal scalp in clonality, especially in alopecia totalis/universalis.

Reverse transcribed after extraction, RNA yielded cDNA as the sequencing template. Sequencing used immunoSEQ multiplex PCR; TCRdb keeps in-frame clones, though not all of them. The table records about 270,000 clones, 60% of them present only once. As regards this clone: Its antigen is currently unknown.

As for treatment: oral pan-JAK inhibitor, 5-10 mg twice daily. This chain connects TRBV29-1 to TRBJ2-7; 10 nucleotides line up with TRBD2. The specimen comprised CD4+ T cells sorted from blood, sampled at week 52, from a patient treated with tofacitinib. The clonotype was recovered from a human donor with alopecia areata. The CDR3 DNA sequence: TGCAGCGCTAGCGGGGGTCCAGCCTACGAGCAGTACTTC. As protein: CSASGGPAYEQYF.